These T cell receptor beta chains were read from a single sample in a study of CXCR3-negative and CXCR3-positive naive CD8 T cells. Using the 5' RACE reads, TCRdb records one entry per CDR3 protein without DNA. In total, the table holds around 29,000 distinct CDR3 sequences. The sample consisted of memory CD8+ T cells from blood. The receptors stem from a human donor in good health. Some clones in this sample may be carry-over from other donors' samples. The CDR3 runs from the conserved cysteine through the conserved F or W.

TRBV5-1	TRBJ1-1	CASSLTGELLLRAEAFF
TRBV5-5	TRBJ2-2	CASSLLRQGANTGELFF
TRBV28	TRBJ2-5	CASSFSLAGGETQYF
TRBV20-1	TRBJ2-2	CSAGLAGGRGTGELFF
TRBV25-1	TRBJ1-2	CASVPVGEVDGYTF
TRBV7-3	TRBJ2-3	CASSLIGGGAKDTQYF
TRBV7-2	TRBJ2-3	CASSLGGDLSTDTQYF
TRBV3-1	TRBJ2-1	CASSHAGAEEQFF
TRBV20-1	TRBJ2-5	CSGTRGQGVGETQYF
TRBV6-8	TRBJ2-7	CASSHSPGLDFEQYF
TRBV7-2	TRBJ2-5	CASSLHVAGGDQETQYF